The 11 T cell receptor beta chains listed next were all sequenced from one sample in a study of T cells after yellow fever vaccination. Each CDR3 protein gets one entry after TCRdb re-called the 5' RACE reads with MiXCR. Altogether 300,000 to 350,000 distinct CDR3 sequences are present, approximately 4.2% being singletons, with the ten largest covering 20% to 25%. Material: PBMCs, obtained 5 days after the yellow fever booster vaccination. These receptors all come from a man younger than 30 who received the YFV17D yellow fever vaccine.

At least ten counts were recorded for this clonotype. This chain joins TRBV12-3 or TRBV12-4 and TRBJ1-1; D not resolved. The CDR3 has 13 amino acids. V was trimmed by 7 bases and J by 1 base, leaving 10 bases between them. CDR3 DNA: TGTGCCAGCACCCTTCTGGGGAACACTGAAGCTTTCTTT. Translating gives CASTLLGNTEAFF.

J is TRBJ2-7 and V is TRBV7-9; 12 bases fit TRBD1. The germline V gene encodes CDR1 SEHNR and CDR2 FQNEAQ (reference sequence). CDR3 size: 13 residues. The V segment lost 5 bases and the J segment 6 bases; nucleotides outside the gene matches: 2. The CDR3 loop is CASSRDRGLEQYF. In DNA form, the CDR3 reads TGTGCCAGCAGCCGGGACAGGGGGCTCGAGCAGTACTTC.

The chain recombines TRBV5-8 with TRBJ1-4; 8 bases map to TRBD1. The CDR3 extends over 16 amino acids. Trimming took 3 bases from V and 4 from J; bases not matched to a gene: 8. CDR1 and CDR2 (germline): SGHTS, YDEGEE. The CDR3 region is CASSYRGTGYNEKLFF. The DNA for the CDR3 is TGTGCCAGCAGCTATAGGGGGACAGGCTATAATGAAAAACTGTTTTTT.

The chain couples TRBV20-1 to TRBJ2-7; D perhaps matches TRBD1 (6 bases). This CDR3 has 13 amino acids. Looked up from germline, CDR1 is DFQATT and CDR2 is SNEGSKA (reference sequence). Trimming stripped 4 bases from V and 6 bases from J, with 16 bases between. The CDR3 DNA follows: TGCAGTGCTACCGGAGACACAGGGACCGAGCAGTACGTC. Residues: CSATGDTGTEQYV.

This rearrangement joins TRBV4-1 to TRBJ2-7; 7 nucleotides agree with TRBD1. After removal of 4 bases from V and 4 bases from J, the junction contained 4 bases not matched to a gene. Germline V gene sequence: CDR1 MGHRA, CDR2 YSYEKL. The length of the CDR3 is 13 residues. CDR3 protein: CASSLRGQYEQYF. CDR3 nucleotide sequence: TGCGCCAGCAGCCTTAGGGGACAGTACGAGCAGTACTTC.

J is TRBJ1-4 and V is TRBV18; D is ambiguous. Germline CDR1 KGHSH, CDR2 LQKENI. V lost 2 bases and J lost 7, with 8 bases in between. This CDR3 comprises 13 residues. The CDR3 loop reads CASSPGLAEKLFF. The DNA of the CDR3 is TGTGCCAGCTCACCAGGTCTGGCTGAAAAACTGTTTTTT.

This sequence joins TRBV4-3 and TRBJ1-3, with D unclear. The V end lost 1 base, the J end lost 7 bases, and 11 bases lay between the germline ends. Per germline, CDR1 LGHNA and CDR2 YSLEER. The CDR3 consists of 14 residues. The CDR3, as DNA: TGCGCCAGCAGCCAAGTGGGAGGGTCCAACACCATATATTTT. Translated, it gives CASSQVGGSNTIYF.

This clonotype was observed at least ten times. Here the CDR3 reads CATSRDGEGDTQYF. For the CDR3, the DNA is TGTGCCACCAGCAGAGACGGGGAGGGCGATACGCAGTATTTT. The chain links TRBV15 to TRBJ2-3, with 7 bases aligning to TRBD2. V gave up 0 bases and J gave up 6 bases; unmatched junction bases: 3. Germline V gene sequence: CDR1 LNHNV, CDR2 YYDKDF (reference sequence). This CDR3 has 14 residues.

The sample holds a few counts of this clonotype. The V gene is TRBV19, the J gene TRBJ1-5, with D maybe TRBD1 (5 bases). CDR1 is LNHDA, CDR2 SQIVND, per germline (reference sequence). The CDR3 loop spans 14 amino acids. Trimming removed 6 bases at V and 3 bases at J, with 12 bases between. The CDR3 sequence is CASRVGDPNQPQHF. The CDR3 bases are TGTGCCAGTAGGGTTGGGGACCCCAATCAGCCCCAGCATTTT.

This clonotype was picked up a small number of times. The rearrangement links TRBV7-2 to TRBJ2-5, with D tentatively TRBD2 (6 bases). Germline assignment: CDR1 SGHTA and CDR2 FQGNSA. This CDR3 is built from 16 residues. The germline V and J ends were trimmed by 5 bases and 4 bases, with 20 bases remaining between them. The DNA of the CDR3 is TGTGCCAGCAGCCCATCCCGGGCGGGGTCCGGAGAGACCCAGTACTTC. It encodes CASSPSRAGSGETQYF.

This clonotype was recorded at least ten times. The CDR3 region has the DNA TGTGCCAGCAGCTTATATCCGGGACCGAACACCGGGGAGCTGTTTTTT. Amino acid sequence: CASSLYPGPNTGELFF. The chain employs TRBV5-5 and TRBJ2-2; D tentatively fits TRBD1 or TRBD2 (5 bases each). Germline V gene lookup returns CDR1 SGHKS and CDR2 YYEKEE (reference sequence). Between the trimmed V and J ends, which lost 2 bases and 0 bases, there was a span of 11 bases. The CDR3 totals 16 residues.